This T cell receptor (beta chain) stems from a study of cytomegalovirus exposure and HLA in healthy donors. Whole-study results and caveats: TCR beta chains numbering about 160 were designated cytomegalovirus-associated. Subsequent analysis revealed that first-cohort TCR clusters tended to co-occur in the 110 or so validation repertoires.

The repertoire was sequenced with immunoSEQ multiplex PCR; TCRdb's copy has only in-frame clones and lacks some. The sample carries about 130,000 clones, 75% to 90% recorded once. Germline assignment: CDR1 MNHEY and CDR2 SMNVEV (reference sequence). The CDR3 is 14 residues long. Trimming shortened V by 3 bases and J by 4 bases, and 11 bases separated the two germline ends. Details on this clone: Its antigen is still unknown.

The rearrangement links TRBV27 to TRBJ2-3, with TRBD1 as a possible D gene (5 bases). This receptor was taken from a woman aged 18-29 years in good health and CMV-seropositive. The specimen was PBMCs. The chain's CDR3 is CASSFIGAADTQYF. In DNA form, the CDR3 reads TGTGCCAGCAGTTTTATAGGGGCAGCAGATACGCAGTATTTT.